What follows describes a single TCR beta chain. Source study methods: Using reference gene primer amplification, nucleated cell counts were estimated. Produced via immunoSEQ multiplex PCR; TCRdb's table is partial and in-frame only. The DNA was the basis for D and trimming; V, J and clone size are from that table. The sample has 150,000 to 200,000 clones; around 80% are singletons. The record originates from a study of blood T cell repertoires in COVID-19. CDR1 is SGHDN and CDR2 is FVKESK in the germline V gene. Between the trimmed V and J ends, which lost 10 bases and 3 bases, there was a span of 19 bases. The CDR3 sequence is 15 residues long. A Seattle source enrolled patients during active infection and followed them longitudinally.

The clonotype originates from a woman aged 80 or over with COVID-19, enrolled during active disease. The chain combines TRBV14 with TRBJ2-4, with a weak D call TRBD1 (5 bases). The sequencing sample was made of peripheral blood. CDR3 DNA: TGTGCCAACCCCCTTAACAGGAATTACAAAAACATTCAGTACTTC. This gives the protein CANPLNRNYKNIQYF.